Here is one T cell receptor (beta chain) with its context. The data were taken from a study of T cell changes during pregnancy in multiple sclerosis. The data were produced by immunoSEQ multiplex PCR, yet TCRdb's version contains in-frame clones alone and is incomplete. Of more than 35,000 clones detected, more than 75% appear once; the ten largest clones hold roughly 0.52%. The V gene's germline CDR1 is SNHLY and CDR2 FYNNEI. V was shortened by 6 bases and J by 2 bases, with 8 bases between the two germline ends. The CDR3 length is 14 residues. This TCR was recovered from a female donor with multiple sclerosis, enrolled in a pregnancy study. This specimen consisted of CD4+ T cells from peripheral blood mononuclear cells, obtained in the first trimester of pregnancy. The gene calls are TRBV2 and TRBJ2-6; unclear D gene. CDR3: CASRKLAGANVLTF. In DNA, the CDR3 is TGTGCCAGCAGAAAATTAGCTGGGGCCAACGTCCTGACTTTC.